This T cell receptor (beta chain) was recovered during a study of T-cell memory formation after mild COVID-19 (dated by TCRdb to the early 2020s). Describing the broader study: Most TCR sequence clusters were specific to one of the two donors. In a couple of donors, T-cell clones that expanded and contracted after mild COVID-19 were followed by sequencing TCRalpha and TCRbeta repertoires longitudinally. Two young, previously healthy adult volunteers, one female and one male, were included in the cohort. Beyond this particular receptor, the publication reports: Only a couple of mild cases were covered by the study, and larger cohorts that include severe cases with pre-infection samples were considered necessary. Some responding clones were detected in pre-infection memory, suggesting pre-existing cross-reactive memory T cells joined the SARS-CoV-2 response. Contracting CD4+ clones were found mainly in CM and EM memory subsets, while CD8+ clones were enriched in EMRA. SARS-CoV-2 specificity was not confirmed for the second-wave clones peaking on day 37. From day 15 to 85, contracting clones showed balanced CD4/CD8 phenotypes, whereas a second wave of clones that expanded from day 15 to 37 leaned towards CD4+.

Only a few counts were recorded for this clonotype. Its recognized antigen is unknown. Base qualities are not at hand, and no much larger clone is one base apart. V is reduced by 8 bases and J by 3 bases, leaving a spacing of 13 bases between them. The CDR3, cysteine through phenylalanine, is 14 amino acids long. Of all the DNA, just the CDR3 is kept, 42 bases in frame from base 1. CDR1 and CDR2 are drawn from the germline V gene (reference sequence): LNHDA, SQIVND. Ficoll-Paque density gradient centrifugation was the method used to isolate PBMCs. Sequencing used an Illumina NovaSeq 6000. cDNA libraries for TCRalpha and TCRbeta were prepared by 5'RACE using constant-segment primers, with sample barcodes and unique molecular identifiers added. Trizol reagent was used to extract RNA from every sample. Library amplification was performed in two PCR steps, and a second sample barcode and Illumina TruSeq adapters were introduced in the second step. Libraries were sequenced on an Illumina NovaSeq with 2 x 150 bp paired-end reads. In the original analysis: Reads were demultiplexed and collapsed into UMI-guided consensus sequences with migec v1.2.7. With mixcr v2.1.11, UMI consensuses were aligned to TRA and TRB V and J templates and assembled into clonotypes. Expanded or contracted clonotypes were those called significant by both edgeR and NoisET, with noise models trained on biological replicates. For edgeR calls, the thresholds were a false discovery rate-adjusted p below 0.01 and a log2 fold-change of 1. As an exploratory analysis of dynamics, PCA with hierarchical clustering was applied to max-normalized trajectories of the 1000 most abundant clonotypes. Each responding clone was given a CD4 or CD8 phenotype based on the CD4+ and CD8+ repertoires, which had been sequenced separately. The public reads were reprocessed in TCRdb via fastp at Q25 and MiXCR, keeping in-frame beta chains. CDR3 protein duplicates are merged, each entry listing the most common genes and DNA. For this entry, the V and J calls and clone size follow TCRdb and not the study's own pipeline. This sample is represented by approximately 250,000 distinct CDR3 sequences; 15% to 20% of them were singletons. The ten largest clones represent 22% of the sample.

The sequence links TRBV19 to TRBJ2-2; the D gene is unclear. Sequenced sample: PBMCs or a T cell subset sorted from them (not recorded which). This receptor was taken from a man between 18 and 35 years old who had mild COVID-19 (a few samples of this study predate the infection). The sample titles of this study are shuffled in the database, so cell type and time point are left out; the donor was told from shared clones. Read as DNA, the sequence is TGTGCCAGTTTTCAGTCGGCAGACACCGGGGAGCTGTTTTTT. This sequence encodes CASFQSADTGELFF.